This entry is about one TCR beta chain. Germline loops: CDR1 SGHTS, CDR2 YDEGEE. The CDR3 length is 16 residues. J was trimmed by 2 bases and V by 0 bases; bases with no gene match: 2. The data are from a study of blood T cell repertoires in COVID-19. On the study more broadly: Both acute and convalescent COVID-19 samples were obtained from the United States, Italy and Spain. PBMCs, B-cell-depleted T cells, or T cells provided the cDNA or gDNA that made up the material.

Authors' data handling: Estimation of nucleated cell counts relied on the amplification of reference gene primers. Sequenced by immunoSEQ multiplex PCR; TCRdb stores in-frame clones only, minus some. From that table come the V and J calls and clone size; the DNA was used to work out D and trimming. The sample lists 170,000 or so clones, approximately 86% occurring once. Material: peripheral blood. V gene TRBV5-8 combines with J gene TRBJ2-2; 9 bases fit TRBD2. The TCR originated in a man aged 45 to 65 with active or convalescent COVID-19. Here the CDR3 reads CASSLGTSVNTGELFF. DNA of the CDR3: TGTGCCAGCAGCTTGGGGACTAGCGTTAACACCGGGGAGCTGTTTTTT.